Below, one TCR beta chain is given with its context. Its antigen remains unknown. The CDR3 extends over 13 amino acids. Germline CDR1 reads SGHRS; CDR2 reads YFSETQ. With 2 bases removed from V and 5 bases from J, the gap between germline ends came to 10 bases. These data come from a study of T cell responses to AZD1222 COVID-19 vaccine. Generated by immunoSEQ multiplex PCR, the TCRdb table keeps only in-frame clones and is missing some. The sample comprises 100,000 to 120,000 clones, 92% of which are singletons, and less than 2.5% rests with the top ten. General study results and limits: Targets within unmutated variant regions were reportedly found for nearly half of spike-specific TCRs. None of the repertoires were sampled until the peak T cell response had passed. Baseline serostatus was positive in only a handful of AZD1222 recipients. The study found vaccine-associated CD4 TCRs spanning spike, dominant at 160-218 and 743-854.

The sequenced sample was peripheral blood, obtained 28 days after the second AZD1222 dose. The V call is TRBV5-1, the J call TRBJ1-2, with D maybe TRBD1 (5 bases). This receptor was identified in an adult who received the AZD1222 COVID-19 vaccine. In nucleotides, the CDR3 is TGCGCCAGCAGCTTCCGGACACGTTATGGCTACACCTTC. It yields the protein CASSFRTRYGYTF.